The 27 T cell receptor beta chains in this list originate from one sample, sequenced in a study of response to subunit inactivated influenza vaccine. Each CDR3 protein is one row after TCRdb ran MiXCR on the RT-PCR reads. The table records roughly 170,000 distinct CDR3 sequences, 7.5% to 10% of them present only once. The source was non-naive T cells sorted from PBMCs, collected on the day of vaccination. These TCRs come from a man aged 45-65 years who received an inactivated influenza vaccine.

This clonotype was detected ten times or more. V usage is TRBV28 and J usage is TRBJ2-7; the match to TRBD2 covers 12 bases. The CDR3 consists of 16 residues. J lost 6 bases, V lost 10 bases, and 16 bases had no gene match. Germline CDR1 is MDHEN and CDR2 is SYDVKM. In DNA form, the CDR3 reads TGTGCCATCAAAAGGCTAGCGGGAGGGCTCTCTGGCGAGCAGTACTTC. Amino acids: CAIKRLAGGLSGEQYF. Based on the CDR3 plus reference TRBV28 and TRBJ2-7, the full variable domain is DVKVTQSSRYLVKRTGEKVFLECVQDMDHENMFWYRQDPGLGLRLIYFSYDVKMKEKGDIPEGYSVSREKKERFSLILESASTNQTSMYLCAIKRLAGGLSGEQYFGPGTRLTVT.

V gene TRBV28 combines with J gene TRBJ1-2; D is unresolved. Trimming removed 1 base at V and 5 bases at J, with 11 bases between. Germline CDR1 reads MDHEN; CDR2 reads SYDVKM. CDR3 size: 14 residues. DNA for the CDR3: TGTGCCAGCAGTTTATCAGCAGGCTCATATGGCTACACCTTC. This translates into CASSLSAGSYGYTF.

This clonotype was seen at least ten times. V and J are TRBV5-5 and TRBJ2-2; 7 nucleotides align to TRBD1. The CDR3 consists of 13 residues. Germline CDR1 reads SGHKS; CDR2 reads YYEKEE (reference sequence). V gave up 5 bases and J gave up 7 bases; unmatched junction bases: 5. The CDR3: CASSPTGVGELFF. In DNA, the CDR3 is TGTGCCAGCAGTCCAACAGGGGTCGGGGAGCTGTTTTTT.

The chain links TRBV6-6 to TRBJ2-5, with D possibly TRBD1 on 6 matching bases. V gave up 5 bases and J gave up 4 bases, with 11 bases separating them. The CDR3 totals 13 residues. The germline gives CDR1 MNHNY, CDR2 SVGAGI (reference sequence). The CDR3 bases are TGTGCCAGCAGTAGGGACATTTTAGAGACCCAGTACTTC. As protein: CASSRDILETQYF.

This clonotype was counted only a few times. This chain links TRBV15 with TRBJ1-4; perhaps TRBD1 as D (6 bases). The germline V gene has CDR1 LNHNV and CDR2 YYDKDF (reference sequence). V gave up 6 bases and J gave up 7 bases, with 18 bases separating them. The CDR3 sequence is 15 residues long. The CDR3 nucleotides read TGTGCCACCAGTAAAATGGGGCAGGGGTCTGAAAAACTGTTTTTT. Its translation is CATSKMGQGSEKLFF.

This clonotype has at least ten counts. CDR3 residues: CASSLSLRSARPTEAFF. CDR3 DNA sequence: TGCGCCAGCAGCTTGAGTCTTCGGTCTGCGCGGCCCACTGAAGCTTTCTTT. The chain is built from TRBV5-1 and TRBJ1-1; D unclear. Germline CDR1 SGHRS, CDR2 YFSETQ. Trimming pared 1 base from V and 4 bases from J, leaving 20 bases between. The CDR3 loop spans 17 amino acids.

There are many counts of this clonotype. The chain couples TRBV5-1 to TRBJ2-1; tentatively, D is TRBD1 or TRBD2 (5 bases each). CDR3 length equals 15 residues. Between the trimmed V and J ends, which lost 3 bases and 3 bases, there was a span of 13 bases. CDR1 is SGHRS, CDR2 YFSETQ, per germline. Written as DNA, the CDR3 is TGCGCCAGCAGCTCTCGAGGGGAGTTCTACAATGAGCAGTTCTTC. It yields the protein CASSSRGEFYNEQFF.

This clonotype occurred a few times. This chain joins TRBV5-6 and TRBJ2-2, with a possible D match to TRBD2 (6 bases). The CDR3 covers 14 residues. Trimming removed 4 bases at V and 5 bases at J, with 12 bases between. The germline V gene has CDR1 SGHDT and CDR2 YYEEEE. CDR3 sequence: CASSLPGGTGELFF. In nucleotides, the CDR3 is TGTGCCAGCAGCCTACCTGGAGGGACCGGGGAGCTGTTTTTT.

The chain recombines TRBV28 with TRBJ1-5; D gene unclear. The CDR3 covers 17 residues. V shed 8 bases and J shed 2 bases, with 22 bases lying between them. The germline gives CDR1 MDHEN, CDR2 SYDVKM. This chain's CDR3 is CASSTVWDRERNQPQHF. DNA of the CDR3: TGTGCCAGCTCAACCGTATGGGATCGGGAGCGCAATCAGCCCCAGCATTTT.

This chain connects TRBV12-3 or TRBV12-4 to TRBJ1-4; possible D gene TRBD1, 6 bases. This CDR3 is 13 amino acids long. V shed 6 bases and J shed 10 bases, with 15 bases lying between them. In nucleotides, the CDR3 is TGTGCCAGCAGGCCAACACAGGGAGGAAAACTGTTTTTT. It yields the protein CASRPTQGGKLFF.

This clonotype was observed a few times. The chain employs TRBV20-1 and TRBJ2-5; 9 nucleotides agree with TRBD1. Germline V gene data show CDR1 as DFQATT and CDR2 as SNEGSKA (reference sequence). This CDR3 is built from 15 residues. J lost 3 bases, V lost 4 bases, and 9 bases had no gene match. The CDR3 coding sequence is TGCAGTGCTACCAAACCTTGGACAGGGGAAGAGACCCAGTACTTC. Translating gives CSATKPWTGEETQYF.

The chain combines TRBV20-1 with TRBJ2-7, with 13 bases aligning to TRBD2. Germline CDR1 reads DFQATT; CDR2 reads SNEGSKA (reference sequence). The CDR3 length is 17 residues. Trimming removed 5 bases from V and 2 bases from J; junction bases left unmatched: 12. The CDR3, as DNA: TGCAGTGCTTTGCCCTCATTACTAGCGGGGGGGACCTACGAGCAGTACTTC. Translated: CSALPSLLAGGTYEQYF.

In its sample, this clonotype was seen a few times. This chain connects TRBV18 to TRBJ1-1, with D unclear. With 7 bases removed from V and 0 bases from J, the gap between germline ends came to 9 bases. The CDR3 consists of 13 residues. The germline V gene encodes CDR1 KGHSH and CDR2 LQKENI. The CDR3 protein is CASFIDLNTEAFF. The CDR3 DNA follows: TGTGCCAGCTTCATCGACCTGAACACTGAAGCTTTCTTT.

This chain joins TRBV28 and TRBJ2-1; 8 bases are shared with TRBD1. From germline, CDR1 is MDHEN and CDR2 SYDVKM. The CDR3 sequence is 14 residues long. Germline trimming cut 8 bases from V and 5 bases from J; bases unmatched to any gene: 8. CDR3 DNA sequence: TGTGCCAGCCAAGCGCTGGACAGGGACAATGAGCAGTTCTTC. It codes for CASQALDRDNEQFF.

There are a few counts of this clonotype. This sequence joins TRBV10-3 and TRBJ1-5; D may be TRBD1 (6 bases). CDR1 is ENHRY, CDR2 SYGVKD, per germline. V dropped 3 bases and J dropped 4 bases, with 10 bases sitting between them. The CDR3 runs to 14 residues. CDR3 loop: CAISEQGENQPQHF. In DNA, the CDR3 is TGTGCCATCAGTGAACAGGGCGAGAATCAGCCCCAGCATTTT.

The V call is TRBV5-6, the J call TRBJ2-7; TRBD2 is a possible D gene (6 bases). The V gene's germline CDR1 is SGHDT and CDR2 YYEEEE. The ends were cut back, 5 bases at V and 5 bases at J, with 14 bases in the middle. The CDR3 covers 13 residues. DNA for the CDR3: TGTGCCAGCAGAGGGCGGGGAGGAAACGAGCAGTACTTC. Its protein product is CASRGRGGNEQYF.

The chain employs TRBV12-3 or TRBV12-4 and TRBJ2-1; no definite D call. The V and J ends lost 3 bases and 0 bases respectively, with 6 bases between them. The CDR3 totals 14 residues. In nucleotides, the CDR3 is TGTGCCAGCAGTTTTGGATACTCCTACAATGAGCAGTTCTTC. Amino acid sequence: CASSFGYSYNEQFF.

The chain recombines TRBV9 with TRBJ2-4; 8 nucleotides align to TRBD2. The CDR3 runs 15 residues. Trimming cost V 0 bases and J 8 bases; bases outside gene matches: 7. CDR1 is SGDLS, CDR2 YYNGEE, per germline. CDR3 in DNA: TGTGCCAGCAGCGTAGGAAGTAGCGGGAAGGACATTCAGTACTTC. Translation: CASSVGSSGKDIQYF.

For this clonotype: This may be a read error, as it is one base from a much larger clone. For the CDR3, the DNA is TGTGCCTCCAACAGGGACAGGAATGAAGAACTGTTTTTT. Translation: CASNRDRNEELFF. The chain links TRBV30 to TRBJ1-4, with 8 bases that match TRBD1. Germline CDR1 GTSNPN, CDR2 SVGIG (reference sequence). This CDR3 spans 13 amino acids.

The table lists this clonotype with many counts. J is TRBJ2-2 and V is TRBV24-1, with D perhaps matching TRBD2 (6 bases). V lost 1 base to trimming and J lost 7 bases, with 12 bases between them. The CDR3 sequence is 15 residues long. Germline CDR1 KGHDR, CDR2 SFDVKD. This CDR3 is CATSDFSGVIGELFF. The DNA for the CDR3 is TGTGCCACCAGTGATTTCTCGGGAGTTATCGGGGAGCTGTTTTTT.

This clonotype was seen more than once but under ten times. V and J are TRBV28 and TRBJ1-1; D possibly corresponds to TRBD1 (5 bases). V was pared by 3 bases and J by 11 bases, with 13 bases between. Germline CDR1 and CDR2: MDHEN and SYDVKM. This CDR3 is built from 12 residues. The CDR3 DNA reads TGTGCCAGCAGTTTTCATCAGGGTAGGGCTTTCTTT. Its translation is CASSFHQGRAFF. Full variable domain (rest looked up from reference TRBV28 and TRBJ1-1): DVKVTQSSRYLVKRTGEKVFLECVQDMDHENMFWYRQDPGLGLRLIYFSYDVKMKEKGDIPEGYSVSREKKERFSLILESASTNQTSMYLCASSFHQGRAFFGQGTRLTVV.

A word on this clonotype: At one end the junction does not follow the germline gene, possibly because of a read error. The V call is TRBV7-6, the J call TRBJ2-7, with D possibly matching TRBD2 (5 bases). Germline loops: CDR1 SGHVS, CDR2 FNYEAQ. The CDR3 spans 14 residues. The CDR3 loop is CASSSNRGYYEQHF. The CDR3 nucleotides read TGTGCCAGCAGCTCCAACCGGGGTTACTACGAGCAGCACTTC.

There are many counts of this clonotype. The J gene is TRBJ2-2, the V gene TRBV3-1; D is perhaps TRBD1 (5 bases). This CDR3 comprises 15 residues. The germline V gene has CDR1 LGHDT and CDR2 YNNKEL (reference sequence). V was clipped by 0 bases and J by 4 bases, with 9 bases between them. CDR3 sequence: CASSQELRATGELFF. For the CDR3, the DNA is TGTGCCAGCAGCCAAGAGCTCAGGGCCACCGGGGAGCTGTTTTTT.

This chain uses TRBV5-6 with TRBJ2-5; 11 bases match TRBD2. The V and J ends lost 4 bases and 2 bases, in that order; junction bases with no gene match: 4. The CDR3 extends over 15 amino acids. Germline CDR1 SGHDT, CDR2 YYEEEE. The CDR3 bases are TGTGCCAGCAGCGGAAGACTAGCGGGGCAAGAGACCCAGTACTTC. Translating it yields CASSGRLAGQETQYF.

The chain links TRBV4-3 to TRBJ2-2; D perhaps matches TRBD1 (5 bases). Between the trimmed V and J ends, which lost 0 bases and 3 bases, there was a span of 11 bases. This CDR3 has 16 amino acids. Germline V gene lookup returns CDR1 LGHNA and CDR2 YSLEER. CDR3 nucleotides: TGCGCCAGCAGCCAAGAATCAGGGCGTTACACCGGGGAGCTGTTTTTT. Encoded protein: CASSQESGRYTGELFF.

This clonotype came up many times. The V call is TRBV18, the J call TRBJ2-4, with D perhaps TRBD1 (5 bases). In germline, CDR1 is KGHSH, CDR2 LQKENI. The CDR3 has 12 amino acids. Deletions cut 1 base from V and 7 bases from J, with 5 bases between. The CDR3 spells CASSPQGNIQYF. In DNA, the CDR3 is TGTGCCAGCTCACCACAGGGGAACATTCAGTACTTC.

The CDR3 spells CASSLQGPPYEQYF. CDR3 bases: TGTGCCAGTAGTCTGCAGGGGCCTCCCTACGAGCAGTACTTC. V is TRBV19 and J is TRBJ2-7; D perhaps matches TRBD1 (6 bases). The germline CDR1 and CDR2 sequences are LNHDA and SQIVND (reference sequence). This CDR3 comprises 14 residues. V shed 5 bases and J shed 2 bases, with 13 bases lying between them. The whole variable domain, remainder taken from reference TRBV19 and TRBJ2-7, is DGGITQSPKYLFRKEGQNVTLSCEQNLNHDAMYWYRQDPGQGLRLIYYSQIVNDFQKGDIAEGYSVSREKKESFPLTVTSAQKNPTAFYLCASSLQGPPYEQYFGPGTRLTVT.